This is a list of T cell receptor beta chains from one sample in a study of CD8+ T cells in alopecia areata. Measured with immunoSEQ multiplex PCR; TCRdb has only the in-frame clones, and not every one. The sample holds under 350,000 clones, roughly 60% seen once. The specimen was CD4+ T cells sorted from blood, collected at week 24, from a patient treated with tofacitinib. These receptors all come from a human donor with alopecia areata. The CDR3 runs from the conserved cysteine through the conserved F or W. D genes are given only for firm matches. Size tells how often a clone was seen (once, few, many) or the class of an expanded clone, and some rows leave it out.

d_call j_call clone_size v_call cdr3_aa
- TRBJ2-6 once TRBV2 CASSGSDSGANVLTF
- TRBJ1-5 - TRBV2 CASSEADSSNQPQHF
TRBD1 TRBJ2-6 - TRBV7-9 CASSPRQGAGANVLTF
- TRBJ2-1 - TRBV5-1 CASSLGRSNEQFF
TRBD1 TRBJ2-2 few TRBV7-2 CASSSTGGGTGELFF
TRBD1 TRBJ2-7 - TRBV30 CAWSGQANEQYF
- TRBJ2-7 few TRBV2 CASGGLFRDRGAYEQYF
- TRBJ1-6 - TRBV6-5 CASSYSPVDSPLHF
TRBD2 TRBJ2-5 once TRBV28 CASSSISGGAPKTQYF
TRBD1 TRBJ1-2 - TRBV2 CASSAGGFDYGYTF
TRBD1 TRBJ2-7 - TRBV5-1 CASSWRTGTNEQYF
- TRBJ2-7 - TRBV6-6 CAITQLQGGEQYF
TRBD2 TRBJ2-3 few TRBV30 CAWRRPIGLAGDTQYF
- TRBJ2-2 once TRBV27 CASSLKLRQHANTGELFF
- TRBJ1-1 - TRBV7-9 CASSPGQNTEAFF
- TRBJ1-2 - TRBV7-9 CASSFPNYGYTF
- TRBJ1-2 - TRBV19 CASSKDSTRGGYTF
- TRBJ2-3 few TRBV29-1 CSVEGAGSDTQYF
- TRBJ2-7 - TRBV29-1 CSVGRGFGEQYF
- TRBJ2-3 - TRBV7-9 CASSLDGDTQYF
- TRBJ2-7 - TRBV29-1 CSVVKGSAPYEQYF
- TRBJ1-2 - TRBV27 CASSQGGSLSGGYTF
- TRBJ1-4 - TRBV5-1 CASSLAGRGDEKLFF
- TRBJ2-5 - TRBV9 CASSAGGSGRQETQYF
- TRBJ2-6 - TRBV7-9 CASTGANVLTF
- TRBJ1-6 - TRBV29-1 CSVEAGGRDSPLHF
- TRBJ1-2 - TRBV7-9 CASSLPPRGVLEGYTF
TRBD1 TRBJ2-2 - TRBV14 CASSQERGRNTGELFF
- TRBJ1-1 - TRBV30 CAWSVHSEAFF
- TRBJ2-7 - TRBV30 CAWSSGTYEQYF
TRBD1 TRBJ2-1 few TRBV28 CASSLGTGTGWDNEQFF
TRBD1 TRBJ1-1 - TRBV18 CASSPRDRAEAFF
- TRBJ2-5 few TRBV7-2 CASSLGAGEGETQYF
TRBD1 TRBJ2-2 - TRBV28 CAILGQTNTGELFF
TRBD2 TRBJ2-7 - TRBV7-9 CASSPQAGGYEQYF
- TRBJ2-6 few TRBV27 CASSFHLSGANVLTF
TRBD2 TRBJ2-3 - TRBV7-2 CASSSRNKLAGAHADTQYF
- TRBJ1-1 few TRBV29-1 CSVRPRLNIEAFF
- TRBJ2-3 - TRBV6-5 CASSKPPIGDTQYF
- TRBJ1-1 - TRBV29-1 CSVDLAGLNTEAFF
- TRBJ2-5 - TRBV2 CASTPRGVGETQYF
- TRBJ1-1 once TRBV10-3 CAISPDATRSGAFF
TRBD1 TRBJ2-4 few TRBV19 CASSILSVGQGALQYF
- TRBJ1-6 - TRBV5-1 CASSLEGNSPLHF
- TRBJ2-2 few TRBV9 CASSAFREAGELFF
TRBD1 TRBJ2-1 - TRBV7-2 CASSGSGTDEQFF
- TRBJ2-3 - TRBV2 CASSGGVEVDTQYF
TRBD1 TRBJ2-7 - TRBV23-1 CATPRDRGLSYEQYF
TRBD1 TRBJ1-4 many TRBV7-9 CASRFHGPQDRGGEKLFF
TRBD1 TRBJ2-7 - TRBV5-4 CASSFPPGQSYEQYF
TRBD1 TRBJ2-2 - TRBV5-1 CASSYDRVNTGELFF
- TRBJ2-3 - TRBV2 CASAPGGGTDTQYF
- TRBJ1-2 - TRBV30 CAWSQQGPYGYTF
- TRBJ1-5 - TRBV6-5 CASSRDLNQPQHF
- TRBJ2-2 - TRBV29-1 CSVASQGATGELFF
TRBD2 TRBJ2-7 - TRBV2 CASRGLAGAYEQYF
TRBD1 TRBJ1-2 - TRBV5-1 CASSLAPGQGNGYTF
- TRBJ1-2 - TRBV15 CATSRAVANYGYTF
TRBD2 TRBJ2-7 - TRBV25-1 CASRGGYSPYEQYF
TRBD1 TRBJ2-2 - TRBV7-9 CASSSLPGQGNTGELFF